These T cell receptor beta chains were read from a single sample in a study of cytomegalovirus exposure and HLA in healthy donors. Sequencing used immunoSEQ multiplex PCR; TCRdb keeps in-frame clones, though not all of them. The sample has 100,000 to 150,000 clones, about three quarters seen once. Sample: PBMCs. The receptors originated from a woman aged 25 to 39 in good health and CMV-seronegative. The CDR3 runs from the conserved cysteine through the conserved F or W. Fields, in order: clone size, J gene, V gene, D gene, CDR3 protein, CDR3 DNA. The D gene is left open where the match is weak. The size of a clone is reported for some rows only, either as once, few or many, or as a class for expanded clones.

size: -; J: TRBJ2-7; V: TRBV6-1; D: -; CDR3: CASSVSPEQYF; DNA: TGTGCCAGCAGTGTTAGTCCCGAGCAGTACTTC
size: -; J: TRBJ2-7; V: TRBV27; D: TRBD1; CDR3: CASSQTRQGPSSYEQYF; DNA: TGTGCCAGCAGTCAGACGAGACAGGGGCCTTCCTCCTACGAGCAGTACTTC
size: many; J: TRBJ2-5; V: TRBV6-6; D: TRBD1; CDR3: CASSYGTGIGETQYF; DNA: TGTGCCAGCAGTTATGGGACAGGGATTGGAGAGACCCAGTACTTC
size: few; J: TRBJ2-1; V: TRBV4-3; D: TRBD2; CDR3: CASSQLGLAGNEQFF; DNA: TGCGCCAGCAGCCAGTTGGGACTAGCAGGCAATGAGCAGTTCTTC
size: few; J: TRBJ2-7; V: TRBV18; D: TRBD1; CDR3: CASSRTGGRSEQYF; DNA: TGTGCCAGCTCACGGACAGGGGGCCGTTCCGAGCAGTACTTC
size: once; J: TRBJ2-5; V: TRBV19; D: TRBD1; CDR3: CASSPGTEQETQYF; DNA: TGTGCCAGTAGTCCGGGGACAGAGCAAGAGACCCAGTACTTC
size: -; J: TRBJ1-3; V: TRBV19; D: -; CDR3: CASSIGTRSGNTIYF; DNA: TGTGCCAGTAGTATAGGAACAAGATCTGGAAACACCATATATTTT
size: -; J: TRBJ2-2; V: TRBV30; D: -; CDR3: CAWNLANTGELFF; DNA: TGTGCCTGGAACCTAGCGAACACCGGGGAGCTGTTTTTT
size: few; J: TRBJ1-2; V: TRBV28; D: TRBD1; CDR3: CASSWTGARGYTF; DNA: TGTGCCAGCAGTTGGACAGGGGCCCGTGGCTACACCTTC
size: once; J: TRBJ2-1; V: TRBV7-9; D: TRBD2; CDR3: CASSLERTSGGGEQFF; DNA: TGTGCCAGCAGCTTGGAGAGGACTAGCGGGGGCGGTGAGCAGTTCTTC
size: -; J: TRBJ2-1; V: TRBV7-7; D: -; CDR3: CASSFGFGGYNEQFF; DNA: TGTGCTAGCAGCTTCGGGTTCGGGGGATACAATGAGCAGTTCTTC
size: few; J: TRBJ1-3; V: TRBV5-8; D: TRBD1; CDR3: CASRGTGGAGGNTIYF; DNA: TGTGCCAGCAGGGGGACAGGGGGCGCCGGTGGAAACACCATATATTTT
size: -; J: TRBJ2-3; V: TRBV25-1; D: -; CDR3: CASSGDFTDTQYF; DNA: TGTGCCAGCAGTGGGGACTTCACAGATACGCAGTATTTT
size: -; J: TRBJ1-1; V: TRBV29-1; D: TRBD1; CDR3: CSGYRGEAFF; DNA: TGCAGCGGGTACAGGGGTGAAGCTTTCTTT
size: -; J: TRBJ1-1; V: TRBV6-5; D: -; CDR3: CASSSPRGDTEAFF; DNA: TGTGCCAGCAGTTCTCCTAGGGGCGACACTGAAGCTTTCTTT
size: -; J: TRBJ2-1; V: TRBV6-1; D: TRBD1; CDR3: CASSAGTGKYNEQFF; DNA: TGTGCCAGCAGTGCAGGGACAGGGAAATACAATGAGCAGTTCTTC
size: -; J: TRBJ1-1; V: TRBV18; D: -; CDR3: CASSPQGENTEAFF; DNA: TGTGCCAGCTCACCACAGGGAGAGAACACTGAAGCTTTCTTT
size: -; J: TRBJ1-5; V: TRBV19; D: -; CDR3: CASSPPGGVGVWQPQHF; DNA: TGTGCCAGTAGTCCGCCTGGAGGGGTGGGCGTCTGGCAGCCCCAGCATTTT
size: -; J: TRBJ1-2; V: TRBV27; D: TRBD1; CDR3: CASSFSDRVGGYTF; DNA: TGTGCCAGCAGTTTTTCCGACAGGGTGGGAGGCTACACCTTC
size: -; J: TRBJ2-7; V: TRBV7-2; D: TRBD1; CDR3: CASSPTGSPHEQYF; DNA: TGTGCCAGCAGCCCGACAGGGTCCCCTCACGAGCAGTACTTC
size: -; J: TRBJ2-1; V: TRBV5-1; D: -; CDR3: CASSLVPGNEQFF; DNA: TGCGCCAGCAGCTTGGTTCCGGGAAATGAGCAGTTCTTC
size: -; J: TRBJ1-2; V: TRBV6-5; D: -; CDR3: CASSYSDKTEGYTF; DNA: TGTGCCAGCAGTTACTCGGACAAAACTGAAGGCTACACCTTC
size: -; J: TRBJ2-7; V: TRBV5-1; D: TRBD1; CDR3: CASSTGQGVYEQYF; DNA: TGCGCCAGCAGCACGGGACAGGGAGTCTACGAGCAGTACTTC
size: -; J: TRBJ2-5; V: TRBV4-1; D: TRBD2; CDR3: CASSQSGSGETQYF; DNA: TGCGCCAGCAGCCAAAGCGGGAGCGGGGAGACCCAGTACTTC
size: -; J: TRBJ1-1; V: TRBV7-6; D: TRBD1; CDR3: CASSPGQGARSEAFF; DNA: TGTGCCAGCAGCCCTGGACAGGGGGCTAGGTCTGAAGCTTTCTTT
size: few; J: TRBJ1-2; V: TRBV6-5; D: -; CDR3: CASSYSGGDGYTF; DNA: TGTGCCAGCAGTTACTCAGGGGGGGATGGCTACACCTTC
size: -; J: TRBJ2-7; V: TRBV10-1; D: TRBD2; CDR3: CASFWTSASSYEQYF; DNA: TGCGCCAGCTTTTGGACTAGCGCGAGCTCCTACGAGCAGTACTTC
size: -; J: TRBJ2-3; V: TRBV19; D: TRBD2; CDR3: CASRGLAGVGLTDTQYF; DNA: TGTGCCAGTAGAGGACTAGCGGGGGTTGGACTCACAGATACGCAGTATTTT
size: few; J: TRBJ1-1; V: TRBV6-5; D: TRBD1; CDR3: CASSYSGQGDTEAFF; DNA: TGTGCCAGCAGTTACTCGGGTCAGGGGGACACTGAAGCTTTCTTT
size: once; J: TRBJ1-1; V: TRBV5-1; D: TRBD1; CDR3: CASSWTGGNTEAFF; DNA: TGCGCCAGCAGCTGGACAGGGGGAAACACTGAAGCTTTCTTT
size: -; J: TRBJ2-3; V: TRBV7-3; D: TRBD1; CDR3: CASSSTGGGQYF; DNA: TGTGCCAGCAGCTCGACAGGGGGAGGGCAGTATTTT
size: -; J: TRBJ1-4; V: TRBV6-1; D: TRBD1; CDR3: CASSEESLGTGMGEKLFF; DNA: TGTGCCAGCAGTGAAGAAAGTTTAGGGACAGGGATGGGAGAAAAACTGTTTTTT
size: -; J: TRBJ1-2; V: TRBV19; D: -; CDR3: CASSGRQGRGYTF; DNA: TGTGCCAGTAGTGGGAGGCAGGGAAGAGGCTACACCTTC
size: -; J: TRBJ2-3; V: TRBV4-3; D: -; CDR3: CASSQDTGTDTQYF; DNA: TGCGCCAGCAGCCAAGATACGGGCACAGATACGCAGTATTTT
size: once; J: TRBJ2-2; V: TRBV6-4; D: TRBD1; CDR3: CASSVSASGGGELFF; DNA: TGTGCCAGCAGTGTTTCGGCATCAGGGGGCGGGGAGCTGTTTTTT
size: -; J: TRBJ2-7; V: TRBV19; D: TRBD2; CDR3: CASRAWGGYEQYF; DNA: TGTGCCAGTAGGGCTTGGGGGGGGTACGAGCAGTACTTC
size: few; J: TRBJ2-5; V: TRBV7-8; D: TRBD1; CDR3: CASSTLVTGGQETQYF; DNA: TGTGCCAGCAGCACCCTCGTTACAGGGGGACAAGAGACCCAGTACTTC
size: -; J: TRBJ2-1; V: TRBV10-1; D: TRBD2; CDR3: CASSESISGGEQFF; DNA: TGCGCCAGCAGTGAGTCGATATCGGGGGGTGAGCAGTTCTTC
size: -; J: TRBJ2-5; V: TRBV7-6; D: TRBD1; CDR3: CASSLGDSQETQYF; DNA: TGTGCCAGCAGCTTAGGGGACAGTCAAGAGACCCAGTACTTC
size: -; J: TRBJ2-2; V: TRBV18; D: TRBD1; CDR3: CASSLQGDENGELFF; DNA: TGTGCCAGCTCCCTTCAGGGGGATGAGAACGGGGAGCTGTTTTTT
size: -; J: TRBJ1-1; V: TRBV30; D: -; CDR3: CAWSPQGVTEAFF; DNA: TGTGCCTGGAGTCCACAGGGTGTAACTGAAGCTTTCTTT
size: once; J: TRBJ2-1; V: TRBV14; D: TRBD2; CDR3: CASSPFLWLAGDNEQFF; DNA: TGTGCCAGCAGCCCTTTTTTGTGGCTAGCGGGGGACAATGAGCAGTTCTTC
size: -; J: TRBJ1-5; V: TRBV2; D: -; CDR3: CASSDGLNQPQHF; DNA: TGTGCCAGCAGTGATGGACTAAATCAGCCCCAGCATTTT
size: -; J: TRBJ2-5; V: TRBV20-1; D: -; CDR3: CSASGVETQYF; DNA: TGCAGTGCTAGTGGAGTTGAGACCCAGTACTTC
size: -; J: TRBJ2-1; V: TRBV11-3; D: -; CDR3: CASSFHPYNEQFF; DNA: TGTGCCAGCAGCTTTCATCCCTACAATGAGCAGTTCTTC